This T cell receptor (beta chain) comes out of a study of T cell repertoires in cytomegalovirus infection. TCRdb re-called the reads through MiXCR, storing one row per CDR3 protein. The sample carries about 830,000 distinct CDR3 sequences, approximately 32% recorded once. Trimming removed 0 bases at V and 4 bases at J, with 13 bases between. CDR3 size: 14 residues. In germline, CDR1 is DFQATT, CDR2 SNEGSKA (reference sequence). On this clonotype: Its target is unknown.

The sample consisted of cultured CD8+ T cells from PBMCs, taken from culture after CMV antigen stimulation. The chain is built from TRBV20-1 and TRBJ2-7; tentatively, D is TRBD2 (6 bases). The sequence was obtained from a human donor in good health (CMV status not recorded). Some clones in this sample may be carry-over from other donors' samples. The CDR3 loop is CSAREGGVGYEQYF. The CDR3 DNA follows: TGCAGTGCTAGAGAAGGAGGGGTAGGTTACGAGCAGTACTTC.